This TCR beta chain was retrieved from a study of blood T cell repertoires in COVID-19. The CDR3 contains 14 residues. V was trimmed by 2 bases and J by 6 bases, leaving 9 bases between them. In germline, CDR1 is SGHDT, CDR2 YYEEEE. Many counts were recorded for this clone. Original processing methods: Estimated nucleated cell counts came from reference gene primer amplification. Profiling relied on immunoSEQ multiplex PCR, and the TCRdb table lists in-frame clones only, not all of them. V, J and clone size derive from that table, while D and trimming were established from the DNA sequence. Among almost 350,000 clones listed, approximately 89% were seen once.

The chain is built from TRBV5-6 and TRBJ1-6, with a weak D call TRBD1 (5 bases). Sequences were obtained from peripheral blood. The clonotype originates from a woman aged 55-69 years with COVID-19, enrolled during active disease. CDR3 residues: CASSFGGTNSPLHF. In DNA, the CDR3 is TGTGCCAGCAGCTTCGGGGGGACTAATTCACCCCTCCACTTT.